This entry features one TCR beta chain sequence. In the study's own analysis: Amplification with reference gene primers provided the estimates of nucleated cell counts. The repertoire was sequenced with immunoSEQ multiplex PCR; TCRdb's copy has only in-frame clones and lacks some. V, J and clone size were drawn from that table, and D and trimming were deduced from the DNA. The sample yields roughly 92,000 clones, around nine tenths seen once. The data originate from a study of blood T cell repertoires in COVID-19. At the level of the study: Acute and convalescent COVID-19 specimens originated in the United States, Italy and Spain.

Trimming shortened V by 6 bases and J by 4 bases, and 16 bases separated the two germline ends. CDR3 length: 14 residues. Germline CDR1 reads SGHKS; CDR2 reads YYEKEE (reference sequence). The genes are TRBV5-5 and TRBJ1-1; D is perhaps TRBD1 (6 bases). The specimen was peripheral blood. The clonotype originates from a woman aged 80 or over with acute or convalescent COVID-19. DNA for the CDR3: TGTGCCAGCACTATTGAAGGGGGGGTCACTGAAGCTTTCTTT. Protein product: CASTIEGGVTEAFF.